This entry lists 18 T cell receptor beta chains sequenced from one sample in a study of human T cells and chemical hapten exposure. As for time point: patch test 3, about 24 weeks after DPC sensitization. Treatment specified: therapeutic diphenylcyclopropenone sensitization with weekly scalp DPC. TCRdb re-analysed the RACE reads in MiXCR, keeping a single row per CDR3 protein. This table has about 200,000 distinct CDR3 sequences, 20% to 25% appearing once. Material: whole blood, obtained in connection with sensitization to the hapten diphenylcyclopropenone (DPC). These receptors were taken from a woman aged 40-49 years with alopecia areata. Some clones in this sample may be carry-over from other donors' samples.

This clonotype was detected only a few times. One end of the junction is discordant with germline, which a read error may explain. The chain has TRBV7-2 and TRBJ2-6; the D gene is possibly TRBD1 (5 bases). Germline V gene lookup returns CDR1 SGHTA and CDR2 FQGNSA. The CDR3 consists of 15 residues. The DNA of the CDR3 is TGTGCCAGCACCTTACAGGCCTCTGGGGCCAACGTCCTGACTTTC. It yields the protein CASTLQASGANVLTF.

This clonotype was counted between two and nine times. The chain joins TRBV20-1 to TRBJ2-7, with D possibly matching TRBD2 (7 bases). The CDR3 length is 12 residues. The V gene's germline CDR1 is DFQATT and CDR2 SNEGSKA (reference sequence). DNA of the CDR3: TGCAGCGGAGGGGGGGCGGACTACGAGCAGTACTTC. As protein: CSGGGADYEQYF.

As regards this clonotype: One end of the junction varies from germline; a read error may be responsible. The chain employs TRBV11-1 and TRBJ2-4; D is possibly TRBD1 (6 bases). The CDR3 spans 13 residues. Germline-derived CDR1 and CDR2 are SGHAT and FQDESV (reference sequence). CDR3 amino acids: CASSRIAGDIQYF. The CDR3 coding sequence is TGTGCCAGCAGCAGAATCGCTGGGGACATTCAGTACTTT.

This clonotype was counted at least ten times. V and J are TRBV10-3 and TRBJ1-5; no firm D call. Per the germline V gene, CDR1 is ENHRY and CDR2 is SYGVKD. The CDR3 loop spans 12 amino acids. Between the trimmed V and J ends, which lost 6 bases and 1 base, there was a span of 4 bases. CDR3: CAIRDSNQPQHF. CDR3 nucleotide sequence: TGTGCCATCAGGGACAGCAATCAGCCCCAGCATTTT.

The V gene is TRBV7-9, the J gene TRBJ2-5; no firm D call. V lost 5 bases and J 6 bases, leaving 16 bases between the germline ends. The V gene's germline CDR1 is SEHNR and CDR2 FQNEAQ (reference sequence). The CDR3 length is 14 residues. The CDR3 DNA is TGTGCCAGCAGCCTAACGCTAGTAGGACAGACCCAGTACTTC. The encoded protein is CASSLTLVGQTQYF. The variable domain in full, with the rest retrieved from reference TRBV7-9 and TRBJ2-5, is DTGVSQNPRHKITKRGQNVTFRCDPISEHNRLYWYRQTLGQGPEFLTYFQNEAQLEKSRLLSDRFSAERPKGSFSTLEIQRTEQGDSAMYLCASSLTLVGQTQYFGPGTRLLVL.

This clonotype was observed a few times. The rearrangement joins TRBV7-3 to TRBJ2-1; TRBD2 agrees at 9 bases. The V gene's germline CDR1 is SGHTA and CDR2 FQGTGA. The CDR3 loop spans 16 amino acids. J gave up 7 bases and V 1 base, and 8 bases lay outside the gene matches. The CDR3 is CASSLIAGGPLNEQFF. The DNA of the CDR3 is TGTGCCAGCAGCTTAATCGCGGGAGGGCCCTTAAATGAGCAGTTCTTC.

This clonotype was seen a few times. The V gene is TRBV4-3, the J gene TRBJ1-6; D may be TRBD1 (6 bases). The V end lost 0 bases, the J end lost 7 bases, and 13 bases lay between the germline ends. The CDR3 runs 16 residues. The V gene's germline CDR1 is LGHNA and CDR2 YSLEER. The CDR3 loop is CASSQDGQGRNSPLHF. CDR3 DNA sequence: TGCGCCAGCAGCCAAGATGGTCAGGGGCGGAATTCACCCCTCCACTTT.

In its sample, this clonotype was seen a few times. The chain couples TRBV28 to TRBJ2-7, with 7 nucleotides matching TRBD1. This CDR3 has 12 amino acids. CDR1 is MDHEN, CDR2 SYDVKM, per germline. Trimming at V came to 7 bases and at J to 4 bases, leaving 4 bases not matched to a gene. The CDR3 is CASNNRGYEQYF. The CDR3 region has the DNA TGTGCCAGCAACAACAGGGGATACGAGCAGTACTTC.

In this sample, this clonotype turned up once. The rearrangement joins TRBV7-2 to TRBJ2-1; 7 nucleotides align to TRBD2. Germline CDR1 SGHTA, CDR2 FQGNSA. This CDR3 contains 17 residues. V shed 3 bases and J 7 bases; nucleotides not matched to a gene: 15. This CDR3 reads CASSFGRGSGTWNEQFF. DNA for the CDR3: TGTGCCAGCAGCTTCGGCCGAGGGAGCGGGACTTGGAATGAGCAGTTCTTC.

The table lists this clonotype with a few counts. This sequence joins TRBV29-1 and TRBJ2-1; 11 nucleotides match TRBD2. The germline V gene has CDR1 SQVTM and CDR2 ANQGSEA. The V gene end was trimmed by 8 bases and the J gene end by 9 bases; junction bases not matched to a gene: 6. CDR3 length equals 12 residues. CDR3 sequence: CSLETSGAEQFF. CDR3 bases: TGCAGCCTCGAGACTAGCGGGGCTGAGCAGTTCTTC.

The V call is TRBV6-6, the J call TRBJ2-5; 8 nucleotides align to TRBD2. The V and J ends lost 2 bases and 5 bases, in that order; junction bases with no gene match: 1. The CDR3 has 13 residues. The germline CDR1 and CDR2 sequences are MNHNY and SVGAGI (reference sequence). CDR3 bases: TGTGCCAGCAGTTACGGCGGGGGGGAGACCCAGTACTTC. It encodes CASSYGGGETQYF.

The gene calls are TRBV29-1 and TRBJ1-2; the D gene is possibly TRBD1 (6 bases). The CDR3 is 14 residues long. Germline V gene data show CDR1 as SQVTM and CDR2 as ANQGSEA. Trimming stripped 3 bases from V and 8 bases from J, with 19 bases between. The CDR3 bases are TGCAGCGTTGAGATCGACAGGAACATCCGGGGCTACACCTTC. It is translated as CSVEIDRNIRGYTF.

This clonotype was counted between two and nine times. This chain connects TRBV29-1 to TRBJ2-5; 7 bases map to TRBD1. V lost 4 bases to trimming and J lost 1 base; unmatched junction nucleotides: 3. The CDR3 runs 13 residues. Germline assignment: CDR1 SQVTM and CDR2 ANQGSEA. CDR3 sequence reads: CSVAGQAQETQYF. As DNA, the CDR3 is TGCAGCGTTGCTGGACAGGCCCAAGAGACCCAGTACTTC.

This chain connects TRBV12-3 or TRBV12-4 to TRBJ1-2, with D possibly matching TRBD1 (6 bases). Trimming stripped 1 base from V and 4 bases from J, with 10 bases between. This CDR3 has 14 residues. CDR3: CASSLGGPAYGYTF. CDR3 DNA: TGTGCCAGCAGTTTAGGGGGGCCTGCCTATGGCTACACCTTC.

The chain links TRBV6-5 to TRBJ2-3; D gene uncertain. Germline-derived CDR1 and CDR2 are MNHEY and SVGAGI. The length of the CDR3 is 15 residues. Trimming took 0 bases from V and 5 from J, leaving 12 bases between them. CDR3 loop: CASSYSKGNIDTQYF. The CDR3 DNA sequence: TGTGCCAGCAGTTACTCGAAGGGAAATATAGATACGCAGTATTTT.

There are a few counts of this clonotype. V usage is TRBV12-3 or TRBV12-4 and J usage is TRBJ1-5; no clear D gene. V shed 0 bases and J shed 4 bases, with 10 bases lying between them. This CDR3 contains 15 residues. The CDR3 here is CASSLAGLTNQPQHF. CDR3 DNA sequence: TGTGCCAGCAGTTTAGCAGGACTGACGAATCAGCCCCAGCATTTT.

This clonotype was observed a handful of times. The chain is built from TRBV7-9 and TRBJ2-1, with 9 bases lining up with TRBD2. V shed 3 bases and J 6 bases; nucleotides not matched to a gene: 12. This CDR3 is built from 17 residues. CDR1 is SEHNR, CDR2 FQNEAQ, per germline (reference sequence). CDR3 sequence (DNA): TGTGCCAGCAGCTTGAGAAGGGGGCGGGAGGGTTTCAATGAGCAGTTCTTC. As protein: CASSLRRGREGFNEQFF.

Details on this clonotype: With a much larger clone just one base away, this may be a read error. The chain is built from TRBV5-6 and TRBJ1-5; D is undetermined. Germline V gives CDR1 SGHDT, CDR2 YYEEEE. This CDR3 is 15 amino acids long. The CDR3 here is CAGSLSRTGNQPQHF. In DNA, the CDR3 is TGTGCCGGCAGCTTGTCGAGGACGGGCAATCAGCCCCAGCATTTT.